These T cell receptor beta chains were read from a single sample in a study of CD8+CD57+ T cells in acquired aplastic anemia. In TCRdb, the reads were re-called with MiXCR into one record per CDR3 protein. The data hold under 500,000 distinct CDR3 sequences, with 25% to 40% observed a single time. The sample comprised sorted CD4+, CD8+, or CD8+CD57+ T cells (not recorded which) from PBMCs. All receptors derive from a human donor with aplastic anemia. The CDR3 runs from the conserved cysteine through the conserved F or W. A D gene is named only where the DNA matches it firmly. Clone sizes are given selectively: once, few, many, or a class where the clone is expanded.

TRBJ2-5	TRBV7-2	TRBD1	-	CASSLAAWGRGPETQYF	TGTGCCAGCAGCTTGGCGGCGTGGGGCAGGGGGCCCGAGACCCAGTACTTC
TRBJ1-5	TRBV5-6	TRBD1	-	CASSRLTQGAPGNQPQHF	TGTGCCAGCAGCAGACTCACACAGGGGGCGCCTGGCAATCAGCCCCAGCATTTT
TRBJ1-2	TRBV7-9	-	many	CASSLLAEGYGYTF	TGTGCCAGCAGCCTACTTGCGGAAGGCTATGGCTACACCTTC
TRBJ1-1	TRBV12-3/TRBV12-4	-	few	CASSQGKNSRAFF	TGTGCCAGCAGTCAGGGGAAGAATTCCAGGGCTTTCTTT
TRBJ1-3	TRBV14	-	few	CASSQLGLPGNTIYF	TGTGCCAGCAGCCAACTGGGTTTGCCTGGAAACACCATATATTTT
TRBJ1-3	TRBV11-2	-	few	CASSFTTGNEAGNTIYF	TGTGCCAGCAGCTTCACTACGGGTAATGAAGCTGGAAACACCATATATTTT
TRBJ2-1	TRBV5-6	TRBD2	-	CASSQFAGGYNEQFF	TGTGCCAGCAGCCAGTTTGCGGGGGGGTACAATGAGCAGTTCTTC
TRBJ2-1	TRBV29-1	TRBD2	many	CSVEGGLAGGNEQFF	TGCAGCGTTGAGGGGGGACTAGCAGGGGGAAATGAGCAGTTCTTC
TRBJ1-5	TRBV20-1	-	few	CSARENSNRARNQPQHF	TGCAGTGCTAGAGAAAATTCTAACAGGGCACGCAATCAGCCCCAGCATTTT
TRBJ2-1	TRBV10-3	TRBD2	few	CATAGHPRPGGAKPYNEQFF	TGTGCCACCGCAGGCCACCCTAGGCCGGGGGGAGCCAAGCCCTACAATGAGCAGTTCTTC
TRBJ1-1	TRBV9	-	few	CASSVAGGTRDTEAFF	TGTGCCAGCAGCGTAGCTGGGGGGACCCGGGACACTGAAGCTTTCTTT
TRBJ1-5	TRBV24-1	TRBD1	many	CATSFSGGGQGKLGNQPQHF	TGTGCCACCAGTTTTTCAGGAGGGGGACAGGGTAAATTGGGCAATCAGCCCCAGCATTTT
TRBJ2-3	TRBV5-1	TRBD2	-	CASSSSGREADTQYF	TGCGCCAGCAGCTCGAGCGGGAGGGAGGCAGATACGCAGTATTTT
TRBJ2-3	TRBV20-1	-	-	CSARTSRVRPDTQYF	TGCAGTGCTAGAACGAGTAGGGTTCGCCCAGATACGCAGTATTTT
TRBJ2-3	TRBV20-1	TRBD2	few	CSGEGTRSTDTQYF	TGCAGTGGGGAGGGGACTAGGTCCACAGATACGCAGTATTTT
TRBJ1-3	TRBV10-3	-	many	CAIKANSGNTIYF	TGTGCCATCAAGGCCAACTCTGGAAACACCATATATTTT
TRBJ1-5	TRBV19	-	many	CASNRDLSNQPQHF	TGTGCCAGTAACCGGGACCTAAGCAATCAGCCCCAGCATTTT
TRBJ1-2	TRBV7-9	-	many	CASSRDGYGYGYTF	TGTGCCAGCAGCCGTGACGGGTACGGCTATGGCTACACCTTC
TRBJ1-2	TRBV10-2	-	few	CASSDARYYGYTF	TGCGCCAGCAGTGACGCACGATATTATGGCTACACCTTC
TRBJ2-2	TRBV7-2	TRBD2	few	CASSQEDQSGGTGELFF	TGTGCCAGCAGCCAAGAGGATCAGAGCGGGGGTACCGGGGAGCTGTTTTTT
TRBJ2-7	TRBV19	TRBD2	many	CASSTGGGGPEQYF	TGTGCCAGTAGTACCGGCGGGGGGGGTCCGGAGCAGTACTTC
TRBJ2-1	TRBV6-1	-	-	CASSVQGDSYNEQFF	TGTGCCAGCAGTGTCCAGGGAGACTCCTACAATGAGCAGTTCTTC